The clone carrying this TCR beta chain was seen just once. This record comes from a study of blood T cell repertoires in COVID-19. Profiled with immunoSEQ multiplex PCR; TCRdb holds only in-frame clones, not every one. The sample records about 130,000 clones, 78% being singletons. This CDR3 has 13 amino acids. Deletions cut 4 bases from V and 1 base from J, with 5 bases between. CDR1 is LNHDA, CDR2 SQIVND, per germline (reference sequence). Source material: peripheral blood. The V gene is TRBV19, the J gene TRBJ1-5; D call uncertain. This TCR was recovered from a man in his 60s who had recovered from COVID-19. As DNA, the CDR3 is TGTGCCAGTAGTACAACAAGCAATCAGCCCCAGCATTTT. Amino acid sequence: CASSTTSNQPQHF.